Included here is one T cell receptor beta chain sequence, with context. This entry comes from a study of blood T cell repertoires in COVID-19. Turning to the study itself: Specimens from acute and convalescent COVID-19 originated in the United States, Italy and Spain.

Per the original data handling: The authors estimated nucleated cell counts from reference gene primer amplification. Method: immunoSEQ multiplex PCR; TCRdb's copy keeps in-frame clones and lacks some. V and J calls and clone size are given by that table; D and trimming were obtained from the DNA. The sample consists of 430,000 or so clones, around nine tenths of them appearing once. The CDR3 extends over 12 amino acids. Germline V gene lookup returns CDR1 SGHVS and CDR2 FQNEAQ. V dropped 5 bases and J dropped 6; count of bases not matched to a gene: 2. Cohort assignment relied on participant-reported clinical history. A case of COVID-19 had been met by exposed participants within 2 weeks before study entry.

V is TRBV7-8 and J is TRBJ1-2; 8 bases line up with TRBD1. The origin of this receptor is a woman between 18 and 29 years old who had been exposed to COVID-19. Sequences were obtained from PBMCs or T cells enriched from blood (not recorded which). For the CDR3, the DNA is TGTGCCAGCAGCCCGGACAGGGATGGCTACACCTTC. Translation: CASSPDRDGYTF.